This T cell receptor beta chain came from a study of T-cell reconstitution after alpha-beta-depleted transplantation in children. V shed 4 bases, J shed 4 bases, and the junction held 1 base outside the gene matches. This CDR3 spans 13 amino acids. Germline assignment: CDR1 SNHLY and CDR2 FYNNEI. Unique molecular identifiers were built into the TCRbeta library. TCRdb called the PCR reads again in MiXCR, with one record for every CDR3 protein. The sample has 200,000 to 250,000 distinct CDR3 sequences, over 9.5% seen once. This clonotype was seen ten or more times. The receptor was isolated from a human donor who donated a stem cell graft to a child with SCID. Sample: PBMCs from the stem cell graft donor, taken from the stem cell graft. The V gene is TRBV2, the J gene TRBJ2-4; TRBD1 matches 7 bases. The CDR3 nucleotides read TGTGCCAGCAGTGGGACAGGAAAAAACATTCAGTACTTC. Its protein product is CASSGTGKNIQYF.